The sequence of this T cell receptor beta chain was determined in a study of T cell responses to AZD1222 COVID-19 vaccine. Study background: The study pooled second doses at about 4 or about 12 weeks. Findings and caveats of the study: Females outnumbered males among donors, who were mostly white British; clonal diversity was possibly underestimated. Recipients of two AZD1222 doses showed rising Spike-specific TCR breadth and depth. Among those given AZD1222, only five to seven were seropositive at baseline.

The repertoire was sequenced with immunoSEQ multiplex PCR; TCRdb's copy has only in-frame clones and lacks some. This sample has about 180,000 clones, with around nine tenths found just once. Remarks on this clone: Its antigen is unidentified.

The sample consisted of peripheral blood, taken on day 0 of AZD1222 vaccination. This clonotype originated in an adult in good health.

The CDR3 nucleotides read TGTGCCAGCAGCTTCCCCGGGACAGGGCCTGAAGAGACCCAGTACTTC. This gives the protein CASSFPGTGPEETQYF. V gene TRBV11-2 combines with J gene TRBJ2-5, with 9 bases fitting TRBD1. V lost 3 bases and J lost 3; bases outside the gene matches: 8. Germline V gene sequence: CDR1 SGHAT, CDR2 FQNNGV. The CDR3 loop spans 16 amino acids.